The 5 T cell receptor beta chains reported below all come from one sample, sequenced in a study of blood T cells in healthy people across ages. A second PCR of roughly 7 to 11 cycles used a sample-barcoded 5' primer and a J-beta primer mix. TCRdb used MiXCR to reprocess the 5' RACE reads, holding one entry per CDR3 protein. The table records 790,000 or so distinct CDR3 sequences, 35% to 60% of them present only once. The sequenced sample consisted of blood. The receptors come from an elderly man in good health.

CDR3 DNA sequence: TGTGCCAGTAGTATCGGCCGAGCGGGAGGGCAAGAGACCCAGTACTTC. It codes for CASSIGRAGGQETQYF. V and J are TRBV19 and TRBJ2-5; TRBD2 matches 10 bases. This CDR3 is 16 amino acids long. Trimming cost V 3 bases and J 2 bases; bases outside gene matches: 6. Germline V gene lookup returns CDR1 LNHDA and CDR2 SQIVND (reference sequence).

The rearrangement links TRBV12-3 or TRBV12-4 to TRBJ1-2, with D unclear. This CDR3 spans 16 amino acids. Trimming removed 7 bases at V and 2 bases at J, with 20 bases between. CDR3 region: CASIATWATQNYGYTF. Here the CDR3 DNA reads TGTGCCAGCATCGCGACGTGGGCCACACAAAACTATGGCTACACCTTC.

This clonotype was picked up one time. This may be a read error: a much more frequent sequence differs by one nucleotide. The rearrangement uses TRBV2 and TRBJ2-1; D is unclear. The CDR3 consists of 15 residues. The germline V gene encodes CDR1 SNHLY and CDR2 FYNNEI. V lost 4 bases and J 2 bases, leaving 12 bases between the germline ends. CDR3 nucleotide sequence: TGTGCCAGCAGTGTCGGGCGGAGTGCCTACAATGAGCAGTTCTTC. The encoded protein is CASSVGRSAYNEQFF.

The J gene is TRBJ1-5, the V gene TRBV7-2, with D perhaps TRBD1 (5 bases). Trimming took off 3 bases at V and 4 bases at J, with 10 bases between the two ends. Germline V lookup: CDR1 SGHTA, CDR2 FQGNSA. The CDR3 sequence is 14 residues long. The DNA of the CDR3 is TGTGCCAGCAGCTTTGGGGACGAAAATCAGCCCCAGCATTTT. As protein: CASSFGDENQPQHF.

This sequence joins TRBV6-2 or TRBV6-3 and TRBJ1-1, with TRBD1 matching 8 bases. Germline V gives CDR1 MNHEY, CDR2 SVGEGT. The CDR3 contains 13 residues. V lost 9 bases to trimming and J lost 6 bases; unmatched junction nucleotides: 9. This CDR3 is CASTDRVNSEAFF. The DNA for the CDR3 is TGTGCCAGTACGGACAGGGTTAACTCTGAAGCTTTCTTT.